The 28 T cell receptor beta chains reported below all come from one sample, sequenced in a study of T-cell reconstitution after alpha-beta-depleted transplantation in children. Unique molecular identifiers were incorporated into the prepared TCRbeta library. TCRdb called the PCR reads again in MiXCR, with one record for every CDR3 protein. The data hold hundreds of thousands of distinct CDR3 sequences, with roughly an eighth observed a single time. Sequencing was performed on PBMCs from the stem cell graft donor, taken from the stem cell graft. These receptors came from a human donor who donated a stem cell graft to a child with combined immunodeficiency.

This clonotype has a handful of counts. This chain joins TRBV24-1 and TRBJ2-4; TRBD2 is a possible D gene (6 bases). V was pared by 7 bases and J by 0 bases, with 12 bases between. This CDR3 spans 15 amino acids. Germline CDR1 KGHDR, CDR2 SFDVKD. The CDR3 coding sequence is TGTGCCACCAGCCCGGGACTCCCAGCCAAAAACATTCAGTACTTC. Its translation: CATSPGLPAKNIQYF.

The J gene is TRBJ2-7, the V gene TRBV9; D not resolved. V was cut by 4 bases and J by 2 bases, with 13 bases left in between. The germline V gene encodes CDR1 SGDLS and CDR2 YYNGEE. CDR3 length equals 14 residues. CDR3: CASSPKPGPYEQYF. The CDR3 coding sequence is TGTGCCAGCAGCCCTAAGCCAGGCCCCTACGAGCAGTACTTC.

The chain links TRBV30 to TRBJ2-1; D could derive from TRBD1 or TRBD2 (6 bases each). Between the trimmed V and J ends, which lost 4 bases and 4 bases, there was a span of 11 bases. The CDR3 is made up of 13 amino acids. The germline gives CDR1 GTSNPN, CDR2 SVGIG (reference sequence). The chain's CDR3 is CAWKGGPYNEQFF. The CDR3 region has the DNA TGTGCCTGGAAGGGGGGACCATACAATGAGCAGTTCTTC.

This clonotype showed up many times. The rearrangement joins TRBV12-3 or TRBV12-4 to TRBJ1-2; D possibly corresponds to TRBD1 (5 bases). CDR3 length: 12 amino acids. Between the trimmed V and J ends, which lost 7 bases and 7 bases, there was a span of 13 bases. In DNA form, the CDR3 reads TGTGCCAGCACCTGGACATTCTTTGGCTACACCTTC. Its protein is CASTWTFFGYTF.

This clonotype was recorded a few times. Since the CDR3 does not end with the conserved phenylalanine or tryptophan, this likely comes from a read error. Because the CDR3's place on the DNA is in doubt, the DNA is left out and the CDR3 is given as listed by TCRdb. V usage is TRBV12-3 or TRBV12-4 and J usage is TRBJ2-7; the table's D call of TRBD2 was not tested on the DNA. The CDR3 has 11 amino acids, counting both end residues. The chain's CDR3 is CASSTGLVRRL.

This clonotype was observed a few times. This chain links TRBV7-8 with TRBJ2-5; D gene uncertain. CDR1 is SGHVS and CDR2 is FQNEAQ in the germline V gene. Trimming shortened V by 3 bases and J by 3 bases, and 11 bases separated the two germline ends. The CDR3 extends over 14 amino acids. CDR3 nucleotide sequence: TGTGCCAGCAGCTTCGACCTCCTTAAAGAGACCCAGTACTTC. Encoded protein: CASSFDLLKETQYF.

This clonotype was seen a handful of times. This chain connects TRBV5-1 to TRBJ2-3; D perhaps matches TRBD2 (5 bases). CDR1 is SGHRS and CDR2 is YFSETQ in the germline V gene. The V gene lost 3 bases and the J gene lost 4 bases, with 12 bases spanning the gap. The CDR3 is 14 residues long. CDR3 in amino acids: CASSWVDFSDTQYF. CDR3 DNA sequence: TGCGCCAGCAGCTGGGTGGACTTCTCAGATACGCAGTATTTT.

This clonotype occurred a few times. The chain links TRBV6-5 to TRBJ2-7; TRBD2 matches 9 bases. Germline loops: CDR1 MNHEY, CDR2 SVGAGI. This CDR3 contains 16 residues. The trim removed 5 bases at V and 7 bases at J, leaving 15 bases unmatched. The chain's CDR3 is CASSLLKLAGTREQYF. The CDR3 DNA reads TGTGCCAGCAGTCTCTTAAAGCTAGCGGGGACAAGGGAGCAGTACTTC.

This clonotype has at least ten counts. This sequence joins TRBV7-2 and TRBJ2-5; D uncertain. The V gene lost 4 bases and the J gene lost 5 bases, with 17 bases spanning the gap. CDR1 is SGHTA, CDR2 FQGNSA, per germline. This CDR3 region has 15 residues. This CDR3 is CASSSRFSQGETQYF. The CDR3 DNA sequence: TGTGCCAGCAGCTCCCGTTTTAGTCAAGGGGAGACCCAGTACTTC.

The chain recombines TRBV20-1 with TRBJ2-5, with 8 bases aligning to TRBD2. CDR3 length equals 14 residues. The germline V gene has CDR1 DFQATT and CDR2 SNEGSKA (reference sequence). Trimming at V came to 5 bases and at J to 5 bases, leaving 10 bases not matched to a gene. The chain's CDR3 is CSAPVAGKRETQYF. CDR3 bases: TGCAGTGCTCCCGTAGCGGGAAAGAGGGAGACCCAGTACTTC.

This clonotype was found many times. V usage is TRBV2 and J usage is TRBJ2-3; unclear D gene. CDR3 size: 11 residues. Trimming cost V 8 bases and J 6 bases, with 9 bases left between them. CDR1 and CDR2 (germline): SNHLY, FYNNEI. The CDR3: CASRSSDTQYF. CDR3 DNA sequence: TGTGCCAGCCGCAGTAGCGATACGCAGTATTTT. Full variable domain (missing parts from reference TRBV2 and TRBJ2-3): EPEVTQTPSHQVTQMGQEVILRCVPISNHLYFYWYRQILGQKVEFLVSFYNNEISEKSEIFDDQFSVERPDGSNFTLKIRSTKLEDSAMYFCASRSSDTQYFGPGTRLTVL.

This clonotype was counted between two and nine times. The V gene is TRBV12-3 or TRBV12-4, the J gene TRBJ2-1, with a possible D match to TRBD1 (5 bases). Trimming shortened V by 5 bases and J by 6 bases, and 14 bases separated the two germline ends. The CDR3 is made up of 14 amino acids. The CDR3 DNA follows: TGTGCCAGCAGTCCCAGGGTCGGGCTCAATGAGCAGTTCTTC. Encoded protein: CASSPRVGLNEQFF.

J is TRBJ2-5 and V is TRBV7-9; 12 bases fit TRBD1. The CDR3 extends over 16 amino acids. CDR1 and CDR2 (germline): SEHNR, FQNEAQ (reference sequence). Germline trimming cut 3 bases from V and 4 bases from J; bases unmatched to any gene: 6. CDR3 nucleotides: TGTGCCAGCAGCTTTCCGGGACAGGGGGCTGCAGAGACCCAGTACTTC. This encodes CASSFPGQGAAETQYF.

A few counts support this clonotype. This chain uses TRBV29-1 with TRBJ2-7; TRBD1 matches at 11 bases. Trimming took 6 bases from V and 6 from J; bases not matched to a gene: 13. This CDR3 contains 15 residues. Germline CDR1 SQVTM, CDR2 ANQGSEA. CDR3 in amino acids: CSVASGQGATREQYF. DNA for the CDR3: TGCAGCGTCGCCTCTGGACAGGGGGCTACTCGCGAGCAGTACTTC.

This chain uses TRBV24-1 with TRBJ2-1, with 10 positions matching TRBD2. The germline V gene has CDR1 KGHDR and CDR2 SFDVKD. The CDR3 sequence is 17 residues long. The V gene end was trimmed by 4 bases and the J gene end by 2 bases; junction bases not matched to a gene: 7. This CDR3 is CATSESSGSSPYNEQFF. CDR3 sequence (DNA): TGTGCCACCAGTGAGTCTAGCGGGAGTTCCCCCTACAATGAGCAGTTCTTC.

This clonotype turned up a few times. The gene calls are TRBV5-1 and TRBJ2-7; no reliable D call. The germline gives CDR1 SGHRS, CDR2 YFSETQ. Trimming took off 5 bases at V and 1 base at J, with 13 bases between the two ends. CDR3 length equals 14 residues. This CDR3 is CASRSGPGSYEQYF. CDR3 coding DNA: TGCGCCAGCAGGTCCGGACCTGGTTCCTACGAGCAGTACTTC.

This clonotype was recorded at least ten times. The genes are TRBV6-5 and TRBJ2-2, with D perhaps matching TRBD2 (6 bases). This CDR3 has 16 amino acids. The germline gives CDR1 MNHEY, CDR2 SVGAGI. Deletions cut 2 bases from V and 7 bases from J, with 17 bases between. The CDR3 is CASSYTTGGANGELFF. The CDR3 region has the DNA TGTGCCAGCAGTTACACCACAGGAGGGGCGAACGGGGAGCTGTTTTTT.

This clonotype was seen ten or more times. This chain joins TRBV15 and TRBJ2-2; D remains ambiguous. The CDR3 is 14 amino acids. The ends were cut back, 0 bases at V and 4 bases at J, with 6 bases in the middle. CDR1 is LNHNV and CDR2 is YYDKDF in the germline V gene (reference sequence). CDR3: CATSRDKATGELFF. As DNA, the CDR3 is TGTGCCACCAGCAGAGATAAGGCCACCGGGGAGCTGTTTTTT.

The chain has TRBV3-1 and TRBJ2-1; TRBD1 or TRBD2 may be the D gene (5 bases each). The V gene's germline CDR1 is LGHDT and CDR2 YNNKEL (reference sequence). The CDR3 runs 13 residues. The V end lost 3 bases, the J end lost 4 bases, and 7 bases lay between the germline ends. The CDR3 spells CASSQGVYNEQFF. CDR3 nucleotide sequence: TGTGCCAGCAGCCAGGGGGTTTACAATGAGCAGTTCTTC.

This clonotype was observed at least ten times. The CDR3 DNA reads as TGTGCCAGCAAACTGAGAGGGGCTGAAGCTTTCTTT. This gives the protein CASKLRGAEAFF. J is TRBJ1-1 and V is TRBV5-6, with D maybe TRBD1 (5 bases). Germline CDR1 SGHDT, CDR2 YYEEEE. The V end lost 6 bases, the J end lost 6 bases, and 12 bases lay between the germline ends. The CDR3 loop spans 12 amino acids.

V gene TRBV30 combines with J gene TRBJ1-1; TRBD1 matches 7 bases. After removal of 1 base from V and 1 base from J, the junction contained 3 bases not matched to a gene. The CDR3 is made up of 14 amino acids. From germline, CDR1 is GTSNPN and CDR2 SVGIG (reference sequence). Here the CDR3 reads CAWSDRGGNTEAFF. The CDR3 DNA reads as TGTGCCTGGAGTGACAGGGGCGGGAACACTGAAGCTTTCTTT.

This clonotype was counted a few times. The V and J genes are TRBV7-2 and TRBJ1-1; D is unclear. Germline V gene lookup returns CDR1 SGHTA and CDR2 FQGNSA. The CDR3 has 13 amino acids. V shed 3 bases and J shed 11 bases, with 16 bases lying between them. The CDR3 region is CASSFHSGAYAFF. The CDR3 DNA follows: TGTGCCAGCAGCTTCCATTCTGGCGCTTATGCTTTCTTT.

This clonotype was seen ten or more times. This chain uses TRBV20-1 with TRBJ2-2; D possibly corresponds to TRBD1 (5 bases). Germline CDR1 and CDR2: DFQATT and SNEGSKA (reference sequence). V was clipped by 5 bases and J by 6 bases, with 13 bases between them. The CDR3 is 13 residues long. The CDR3 DNA reads TGCAGTGCTTTGGTCAGGGCCCCCGGGGAGCTGTTTTTT. Translated, it gives CSALVRAPGELFF.

The sample holds a few counts of this clonotype. The rearrangement links TRBV15 to TRBJ1-5, with no clear D. This CDR3 region has 14 residues. Per germline, CDR1 LNHNV and CDR2 YYDKDF (reference sequence). The ends were cut back, 5 bases at V and 4 bases at J, with 12 bases in the middle. Written as DNA, the CDR3 is TGTGCCACCAGCTACGGTGTTGGGAATCAGCCCCAGCATTTT. Its translation: CATSYGVGNQPQHF. The complete variable domain, with remaining parts taken from reference TRBV15 and TRBJ1-5, reads DAMVIQNPRYQVTQFGKPVTLSCSQTLNHNVMYWYQQKSSQAPKLLFHYYDKDFNNEADTPDNFQSRRPNTSFCFLDIRSPGLGDTAMYLCATSYGVGNQPQHFGDGTRLSIL.

The V call is TRBV4-3, the J call TRBJ2-7; D possibly corresponds to TRBD2 (6 bases). Trimming took 3 bases from V and 5 from J, leaving 17 bases between them. CDR3 length equals 15 residues. The germline V gene encodes CDR1 LGHNA and CDR2 YSLEER. Here the CDR3 DNA reads TGCGCCAGCAGCCATCTTCCGGGACTTCAGGACGAGCAGTACTTC. This sequence encodes CASSHLPGLQDEQYF.

This clonotype was recorded at least ten times. The V and J genes are TRBV6-1 and TRBJ1-1, with D tentatively TRBD1 (6 bases). V lost 4 bases to trimming and J lost 0 bases, with 24 bases between them. This CDR3 region has 19 residues. Germline-derived CDR1 and CDR2 are MNHNS and SASEGT. CDR3 loop: CASSAPGSGRGRMNTEAFF. CDR3 nucleotides: TGTGCCAGCAGTGCCCCTGGGTCTGGCAGGGGAAGAATGAACACTGAAGCTTTCTTT.

The rearrangement links TRBV12-3 or TRBV12-4 to TRBJ2-7, with 9 nucleotides matching TRBD1. The CDR3 runs 14 residues. After removal of 6 bases from V and 7 bases from J, the junction contained 10 bases not matched to a gene. The CDR3 sequence is CASRPGQGRVEQYF. The CDR3 nucleotides read TGTGCCAGCAGACCGGGACAGGGAAGAGTGGAGCAGTACTTC.

This clonotype was recorded at least ten times. The gene calls are TRBV4-3 and TRBJ2-5; D is unresolved. Trimming removed 1 base at V and 0 bases at J, with 6 bases between. Germline CDR1 reads LGHNA; CDR2 reads YSLEER. CDR3 length: 14 amino acids. The CDR3 region has the DNA TGCGCCAGCAGCCAAGTCACGTACCAAGAGACCCAGTACTTC. This gives the protein CASSQVTYQETQYF.